Below are 3 T cell receptor beta chains sequenced from a single sample in a study of cytomegalovirus exposure and HLA in healthy donors. With 60 Vbeta and 13 Jbeta primers, the PCR was carried out. TCRdb's copy holds only in-frame clones and misses some; the assay was immunoSEQ multiplex PCR. The sample has 150,000 to 200,000 clones, 55% to 65% seen once; the top ten hold roughly 2.9%. The sequenced sample consisted of PBMCs. The receptors originated from a middle-aged man in good health and CMV-seronegative.

This clone was seen only once. The J gene is TRBJ1-1, the V gene TRBV25-1, with 7 bases lining up with TRBD1. Germline V gene data show CDR1 as MGHDK and CDR2 as SYGVNS. After removal of 1 base from V and 7 bases from J, the junction contained 3 bases not matched to a gene. The CDR3 totals 13 residues. The CDR3 nucleotides are TGTGCCAGCAGTGAATCTGGACAGGATGAAGCTTTCTTT. Translating gives CASSESGQDEAFF.

J is TRBJ2-5 and V is TRBV5-1; possible D gene TRBD1, 6 bases. The end of the DNA is better explained by TRBJ2-7, so the J call may be wrong. The germline V gene has CDR1 SGHRS and CDR2 YFSETQ. This CDR3 contains 14 residues. The CDR3 reads CASSLGAGAYEQYF. CDR3 DNA sequence: TGCGCCAGCAGCTTGGGGGCAGGGGCCTACGAGCAGTACTTC.

This clone was seen only a few times. This chain links TRBV7-8 with TRBJ2-5; D gene unclear. The DNA end is a closer match to TRBJ2-7, so the J assignment may be wrong. Per germline, CDR1 SGHVS and CDR2 FQNEAQ. The CDR3 is 14 residues long. The CDR3 DNA sequence: TGTGCCAGCAGCTTATTAACGAACTCCTACGAGCAGTACTTC. Its translation: CASSLLTNSYEQYF.